This TCR beta chain was obtained from a study of shared clonotypes between healthy human individuals. Deep-level running was used for the assay. The repertoire was sequenced with immunoSEQ multiplex PCR; TCRdb's copy has only in-frame clones and lacks some. The sample lists some 2,100,000 clones, around 93% occurring once. V shed 5 bases, J shed 11 bases, and the junction held 6 bases outside the gene matches. The germline V gene encodes CDR1 KGHSH and CDR2 LQKENI. The CDR3 runs to 12 residues. Overall study findings and caveats: Relative to their counterparts shared across all four donors, non-shared clonotypes exhibited diminished generation probabilities.

It was CD45RO-negative cells, positively selected for CCR7, that made up naive CD8 cells, with terminally differentiated effector memory CD45RA+ cells excluded. Comment on this clone: Its antigen remains unidentified.

The sequencing input was naive CD8+ T cells from PBMCs. The clonotype comes from a man aged 18 to 30 in good health. Some clones in this sample may be carry-over from other donors' samples. The V and J genes are TRBV18 and TRBJ1-1; 9 bases fit TRBD1. The CDR3 DNA reads TGTGCCAGCTCATCCCGGGACAGGGACGCTTTCTTT. This encodes CASSSRDRDAFF.